These T cell receptor beta chains were read from a single sample in a study of PD-L1 blockade in urothelial cancer. Produced via immunoSEQ multiplex PCR; TCRdb's table is partial and in-frame only. The sample yields 70,000 or so clones, roughly nine tenths seen once. The source material was PBMCs, sampled around atezolizumab (anti-PD-L1) treatment. The receptors originated from a man between 65 and 85 years old with urothelial cancer. CDR3s include the opening cysteine and the closing phenylalanine or tryptophan. The order of the fields is V gene, J gene, D gene, clone size, CDR3 DNA, CDR3 protein. A D gene is named only where the DNA matches it firmly. Clone size, where shown, is once, few, many, or a class for clones that have expanded.

TRBV2	TRBJ2-7	NA	once	TGTGCCAGCAGTGAAGCGCTTCAGGCCGGTGGGCAGTACTTC	CASSEALQAGGQYF
TRBV28	TRBJ1-4	NA	NA	TGTGCCAGCAGTCCCGGGGATGAGGGAGGAAAACTGTTTTTT	CASSPGDEGGKLFF
TRBV11-3	TRBJ2-7	TRBD1	NA	TGTGCCAGCAGCTTAGGCACCGGGACAGGGTCCCACGAGCAGTACTTC	CASSLGTGTGSHEQYF
TRBV7-3	TRBJ2-1	TRBD2	NA	TGTGCCAGCAGCTTAATAGCGGGGGCTTCCTACAATGAGCAGTTCTTC	CASSLIAGASYNEQFF
TRBV27	TRBJ2-2	NA	NA	TGTGCCAGCAGTTTATCCTATCGGGGCGGGGAGCTGTTTTTT	CASSLSYRGGELFF
TRBV28	TRBJ2-7	NA	NA	TGTGCCAGCAGTTCAGGGGCCCTACCACCCTACGAGCAGTACTTC	CASSSGALPPYEQYF
TRBV9	TRBJ1-1	TRBD1	NA	TGTGCCAGCAGCGCAAACAGGGGGGGGACTGAAGCTTTCTTT	CASSANRGGTEAFF
TRBV19	TRBJ1-5	TRBD1	NA	TGTGCCAGTAGGGACAGGGAGTATAGCAATCAGCCCCAGCATTTT	CASRDREYSNQPQHF
TRBV5-6	TRBJ2-2	TRBD1	NA	TGTGCCAGCAGCCCCGACAGGGGGCGATCCGGGGAGCTGTTTTTT	CASSPDRGRSGELFF
TRBV5-1	TRBJ1-1	NA	NA	TGCGCCAGCAGCCCCAACGGGTGGGACACTGAAGCTTTCTTT	CASSPNGWDTEAFF
TRBV18	TRBJ2-1	TRBD2	NA	TGTGCCAGCTCACCGAATTTCTTGGCTAGCGGTTACTCCTACAATGAGCAGTTCTTC	CASSPNFLASGYSYNEQFF
TRBV28	TRBJ2-7	TRBD1	NA	TGTGCCAGCAACCCCACCGGGGGACAGGGCTACGAGCAGTACTTC	CASNPTGGQGYEQYF
TRBV9	TRBJ2-5	NA	NA	TGTGCCAGCAGCGGGGGACTCCGGGACAGCGCGCAAGAGACCCAGTACTTC	CASSGGLRDSAQETQYF
TRBV5-4	TRBJ2-5	NA	NA	TGTGCCAGCAGCTCGCCTGGGACTCAAGCGCAAGAGACCCAGTACTTC	CASSSPGTQAQETQYF
TRBV6-5	TRBJ2-3	NA	NA	TGTGCCAGCAGTAGAAGCGGACCCCGCACAGATACGCAGTATTTT	CASSRSGPRTDTQYF
TRBV19	TRBJ2-3	TRBD2	NA	TGTGCCAGTGCCCCAGCGGGAGTGGATACGCAGTATTTT	CASAPAGVDTQYF
TRBV5-4	TRBJ2-7	NA	few	TGTGCCAGCAGCCCGAGTCTCGGGACTTCCCCCTACGAGCAGTACTTC	CASSPSLGTSPYEQYF
TRBV28	TRBJ2-7	TRBD2	few	TGTGCCAGCAGTGATGAATTTACAGGGGCACTAGCGGGAGCCCCAACCTACGAGCAGTACTTC	CASSDEFTGALAGAPTYEQYF
TRBV5-1	TRBJ2-1	NA	NA	TGCGCCAGCAGCTCGGGCGACAGCTCCTACAATGAGCAGTTCTTC	CASSSGDSSYNEQFF
TRBV27	TRBJ2-3	TRBD2	NA	TGTGCCAGCAGTTACTGGACTAGCGGGAGTCCAGATACGCAGTATTTT	CASSYWTSGSPDTQYF
TRBV6-5	TRBJ1-3	NA	NA	TGTGCCAGCAGTTACTCGGAGGGAAACACCATATATTTT	CASSYSEGNTIYF
TRBV14	TRBJ2-1	NA	NA	TGTGCCAGCAGCCAAGGCTTTGACCGCGGGAAGATCTACAATGAGCAGTTCTTC	CASSQGFDRGKIYNEQFF
TRBV5-1	TRBJ2-3	TRBD1	NA	TGCGCCAGCACAAGGACAGGGGCAGGGACAGATACGCAGTATTTT	CASTRTGAGTDTQYF
TRBV30	TRBJ2-5	NA	NA	TGTGCCTGGAGCGCCCTCGGACAGATCCAAGAGACCCAGTACTTC	CAWSALGQIQETQYF
TRBV28	TRBJ1-4	TRBD1	NA	TGTGCCAGCAGTTTCGCGGGACAGTTTAATGAAAAACTGTTTTTT	CASSFAGQFNEKLFF
TRBV4-2	TRBJ2-7	NA	NA	TGTGCCAGCAGCCAAGTAACAGGCGAGCAGTACTTC	CASSQVTGEQYF